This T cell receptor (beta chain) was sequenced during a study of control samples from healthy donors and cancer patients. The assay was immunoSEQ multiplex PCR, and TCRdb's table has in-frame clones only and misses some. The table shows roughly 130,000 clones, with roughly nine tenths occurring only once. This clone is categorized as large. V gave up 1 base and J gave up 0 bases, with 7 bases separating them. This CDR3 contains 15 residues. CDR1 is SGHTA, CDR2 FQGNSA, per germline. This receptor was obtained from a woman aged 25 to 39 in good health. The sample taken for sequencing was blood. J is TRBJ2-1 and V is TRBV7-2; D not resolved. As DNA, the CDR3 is TGTGCCAGCAGCTTAGGCGTGAGCTCCTACAATGAGCAGTTCTTC. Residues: CASSLGVSSYNEQFF.